The source of this T cell receptor beta chain is a study of cytomegalovirus exposure and HLA in healthy donors. Each donor was nominally healthy when sampled (though unrecorded immune exposures were likely). Germline lookup yields CDR1 DFQATT and CDR2 SNEGSKA (reference sequence). The CDR3 spans 11 residues. Trimming shortened V by 4 bases and J by 5 bases, and 8 bases separated the two germline ends. As concerns this clone: The antigen remains undetermined.

General study findings and limits: The CMV antigen specificity of a few CMV-associated chains was confirmed through in vitro analysis.

In the PCR, 60 Vbeta and 13 Jbeta primers were used. The protocol was immunoSEQ multiplex PCR, while the TCRdb copy is restricted to in-frame clones and leaves out a portion. The profile covers about 110,000 clones, with approximately 69% appearing a single time and 3.5% to 5% taken by the ten largest. What was sequenced was PBMCs. The TCR sequence derives from a woman in her forties in good health and CMV-seropositive. The chain links TRBV20-1 to TRBJ2-5; D unresolved. In nucleotides, the CDR3 is TGCAGTGCTATGTTCGGGGAGACCCAGTACTTC. It is translated as CSAMFGETQYF.